These T cell receptor beta chains were read from a single sample in a study of immune characterization of retroperitoneal liposarcoma. MiXCR was run by TCRdb on the PCR reads, yielding one entry per CDR3 protein. The sample comprises some 9,100 distinct CDR3 sequences, around a quarter of which are singletons, and more than 8% rests with the top ten. Material: tumor tissue. These receptors were collected from a male donor with retroperitoneal liposarcoma. Both conserved end residues are part of each CDR3. The D gene is left open where the match is weak.

d_gene	v_gene	j_gene	len	CDR3aa
NA	TRBV7-6	TRBJ2-1	13	CASSTKPNYEQFF
NA	TRBV27	TRBJ2-2	12	CAIAGNTGELFF
TRBD1	TRBV7-4	TRBJ1-4	13	CASSFRGPEKLFF
NA	TRBV7-2	TRBJ2-3	15	CASSPWGRDTDTQYF
NA	TRBV6-1	TRBJ1-1	11	CASSEASLAFF
NA	TRBV7-2	NA	14	CASSLGSGFYEQFF
NA	TRBV12-3/TRBV12-4	TRBJ2-2	16	CASSPIWGQRTGELFF
NA	TRBV27	TRBJ2-2	14	CASSWVGNTGELFF
TRBD1	TRBV11-2	NA	16	CASSFRSGTGTYEQYF
TRBD2	TRBV12-3/TRBV12-4	TRBJ2-1	19	CASSFGTSGGGTSTDTQFF